A selection of T cell receptor beta chains follows, all from one sample in a study of T cell changes during pregnancy in multiple sclerosis. Method: immunoSEQ multiplex PCR; TCRdb's copy keeps in-frame clones and lacks some. The table lists over 75,000 clones, around 94% of them singletons. Sequencing was performed on peripheral blood, taken in the first trimester of pregnancy. The receptors come from a female donor with multiple sclerosis, enrolled in a pregnancy study. The CDR3 runs from the conserved cysteine through the conserved F or W. A D gene is named only where the DNA matches it firmly. Clone size, where shown, is once, few, many, or a class for clones that have expanded.

j_gene | abundance | v_gene | d_gene | CDR3nt | CDR3aa
TRBJ1-5 | few | TRBV9 | TRBD1 | TGTGCCAGCAGCGCGACAGGGGACCCCTATCAGCCCCAGCATTTT | CASSATGDPYQPQHF
TRBJ1-5 | NA | TRBV19 | NA | TGTGCCAGTAGTATAGGACAAGTGAGAGTGCTCAATCAGCCCCAGCATTTT | CASSIGQVRVLNQPQHF
TRBJ1-6 | medium-sized | TRBV6-1 | NA | TGTGCCAGCAGTGAACTCCTGGAGAATTCACCCCTCCACTTT | CASSELLENSPLHF
TRBJ2-7 | NA | TRBV7-6 | TRBD2 | TGTGCCAGCAGCATCCCGGGGGGGGTAACCTACGAGCAGTACTTC | CASSIPGGVTYEQYF
TRBJ2-3 | NA | TRBV2 | NA | TGTGCCAGCAACCGACTAGTGGTCGATACGCAGTATTTT | CASNRLVVDTQYF
TRBJ2-1 | NA | TRBV7-9 | TRBD2 | TGTGCCAGCAGCCCATTGGGGGTGGGGAGGGAGAGTCTAGAGCAGTTCTTC | CASSPLGVGRESLEQFF
TRBJ2-5 | NA | TRBV14 | NA | TGTGCCAGCAGCCAAGCTACGGGAGTAGGCGGGACCCAGTACTTC | CASSQATGVGGTQYF
TRBJ1-1 | few | TRBV7-2 | NA | TGTGCCAGCATCTCATCGGGGAGCACTGAAGCTTTCTTT | CASISSGSTEAFF
TRBJ2-3 | NA | TRBV6-1 | NA | TGTGCCAGCAGTGAACAGGGGGCGGGAGGGCCTACAGATACGCAGTATTTT | CASSEQGAGGPTDTQYF
TRBJ1-1 | NA | TRBV5-1 | NA | TGCGCCAGCCTTTCGGACAGCGTGAACACTGAAGCTTTCTTT | CASLSDSVNTEAFF
TRBJ1-5 | NA | TRBV28 | NA | TGTGCCAGCAGTTCCCTCGGTCGGGGGTCTAGCAATCAGCCCCAGCATTTT | CASSSLGRGSSNQPQHF